Each of the 32 T cell receptor beta chains below was sequenced from the same sample in a study of blood T cell repertoires in COVID-19 (dated by TCRdb to the early 2020s). The library was made by the immunoSEQ multiplex PCR assay. TCRdb stores this immuneACCESS table with in-frame sequences only. Part of the clones is absent; in the studies checked, under half of the shortfall reflects unresolved V genes, and no reason is known for the rest. The sample profile shows 24,000 or so clones; more than 75% of them were found once. Approximately 15% of the sample is taken by the ten largest. The sample consisted of peripheral blood. The receptors here all came from a human donor in a cohort sampled during active COVID-19. The donor label of this sample is uncertain.

The V call is TRBV11-2, the J call TRBJ2-4; D is unclear. This CDR3 spans 15 amino acids. Germline V gene data show CDR1 as SGHAT and CDR2 as FQNNGV. V dropped 2 bases and J dropped 6 bases, with 14 bases sitting between them. CDR3 amino acids: CASSLQVVLGNIQYF. In DNA, the CDR3 is TGTGCCAGCAGCTTACAGGTCGTTCTCGGAAACATTCAGTACTTC.

This clone was observed once. CDR3: CAWSVQGAPTNEKLFF. The CDR3 DNA is TGTGCCTGGAGTGTGCAGGGGGCGCCGACTAATGAAAAACTGTTTTTT. The rearrangement links TRBV30 to TRBJ1-4; 8 nucleotides align to TRBD1. The CDR3 extends over 16 amino acids. Germline trimming cut 0 bases from V and 2 bases from J; bases unmatched to any gene: 5. The germline gives CDR1 GTSNPN, CDR2 SVGIG (reference sequence). Supplemented by reference TRBV30 and TRBJ1-4, the full variable domain reads SQTIHQWPATLVQPVGSPLSLECTVEGTSNPNLYWYRQAAGRGLQLLFYSVGIGQISSEVPQNLSASRPQDRQFILSSKKLLLSDSGFYLCAWSVQGAPTNEKLFFGSGTQLSVL.

The V call is TRBV7-3, the J call TRBJ2-5; no clear D. Germline loops: CDR1 SGHTA, CDR2 FQGTGA. The V and J ends lost 3 bases and 4 bases respectively, with 12 bases between them. The CDR3 consists of 14 residues. The CDR3 nucleotides read TGTGCCAGCAGCTTCTCCAGGTGGTCAGAGACCCAGTACTTC. Its translation is CASSFSRWSETQYF.

The chain carries TRBV6-2 or TRBV6-3 and TRBJ2-3, with 11 bases that match TRBD2. Germline-derived CDR1 and CDR2 are MNHEY and SVGEGT. V gave up 2 bases and J gave up 2 bases; unmatched junction bases: 12. CDR3 length equals 19 residues. CDR3 in amino acids: CASSYRVTSGAPDTDTQYF. DNA of the CDR3: TGTGCCAGCAGTTACAGGGTGACTAGCGGGGCCCCTGACACAGATACGCAGTATTTT.

The chain recombines TRBV2 with TRBJ2-1; TRBD2 matches 8 bases. V was pared by 6 bases and J by 0 bases, with 1 base of the junction left unmatched. The CDR3 loop spans 14 amino acids. Germline V gives CDR1 SNHLY, CDR2 FYNNEI. The CDR3 DNA reads as TGTGCCAGCAGGCGGGGGGCCTCCTACAATGAGCAGTTCTTC. Translating it yields CASRRGASYNEQFF.

The chain couples TRBV10-1 to TRBJ2-1; TRBD1 is a possible D gene (5 bases). This CDR3 has 13 amino acids. V was trimmed by 4 bases and J by 8 bases, leaving 12 bases between them. CDR1 is WNHNN and CDR2 is SYGVQD in the germline V gene (reference sequence). Here the CDR3 DNA reads TGCGCCAGCAGTGGGAGCAGGGTGCATGAGCAGTTCTTC. Protein sequence: CASSGSRVHEQFF.

The genes are TRBV7-8 and TRBJ1-1; D remains unclear. With 7 bases removed from V and 7 bases from J, the gap between germline ends came to 13 bases. The CDR3 loop spans 12 amino acids. The germline gives CDR1 SGHVS, CDR2 FQNEAQ. The CDR3 sequence is CASTPPSGEAFF. CDR3 bases: TGTGCCAGCACCCCGCCGAGCGGTGAAGCTTTCTTT.

In its sample, this clone was seen a few times. The genes are TRBV6-5 and TRBJ1-2, with D possibly TRBD1 on 6 matching bases. V gave up 0 bases and J gave up 4 bases, with 9 bases separating them. This CDR3 spans 14 amino acids. CDR1 is MNHEY, CDR2 SVGAGI, per germline. The DNA for the CDR3 is TGTGCCAGCAGTTACTCCGACAGGCCCTATGGCTACACCTTC. Protein: CASSYSDRPYGYTF.

V usage is TRBV5-1 and J usage is TRBJ2-5; the match to TRBD1 covers 7 bases. The germline V gene has CDR1 SGHRS and CDR2 YFSETQ. With V trimmed by 4 bases and J by 1 base, 7 bases remained unmatched. The length of the CDR3 is 15 residues. The CDR3 is CASSADRVGQETQYF. CDR3 DNA sequence: TGCGCCAGCAGCGCAGACAGGGTTGGCCAAGAGACCCAGTACTTC.

The chain has TRBV24-1 and TRBJ1-2; TRBD1 aligns across 9 bases. The germline CDR1 and CDR2 sequences are KGHDR and SFDVKD. Trimming took 2 bases from V and 1 from J; bases not matched to a gene: 1. The CDR3 totals 15 residues. CDR3 amino acids: CATSDSGQGNYGYTF. The CDR3 DNA reads as TGTGCCACCAGTGATTCGGGACAGGGTAACTATGGCTACACCTTC.

This chain connects TRBV5-1 to TRBJ2-2; 7 bases map to TRBD1. Looked up from germline, CDR1 is SGHRS and CDR2 is YFSETQ. The CDR3 runs 14 residues. J gave up 6 bases and V 2 bases, and 4 bases lay outside the gene matches. CDR3 protein: CASSFDRDAGELFF. The CDR3 bases are TGCGCCAGCAGCTTTGACAGGGACGCCGGGGAGCTGTTTTTT.

By sample share, this clone is medium-sized. The rearrangement uses TRBV19 and TRBJ1-1; TRBD1 matches 7 bases. Losses at the gene ends were 0 bases for V and 3 bases for J; bases not matched to a gene: 7. Germline CDR1 reads LNHDA; CDR2 reads SQIVND (reference sequence). This CDR3 is 16 amino acids long. CDR3: CASSIDTGDRYTEAFF. The DNA for the CDR3 is TGTGCCAGTAGTATAGATACAGGGGATAGATACACTGAAGCTTTCTTT.

The chain has TRBV29-1 and TRBJ1-2; perhaps TRBD1 as D (5 bases). Trimming took 2 bases from V and 3 from J, leaving 10 bases between them. The CDR3 spans 13 residues. In germline, CDR1 is SQVTM, CDR2 ANQGSEA. This chain's CDR3 is CSVETDTDYGYTF. The CDR3 DNA follows: TGCAGCGTTGAAACGGACACGGACTATGGCTACACCTTC.

The V gene is TRBV7-2, the J gene TRBJ1-6, with 9 bases fitting TRBD1. This CDR3 is built from 16 residues. Germline trimming cut 6 bases from V and 6 bases from J; bases unmatched to any gene: 9. Germline V gene data show CDR1 as SGHTA and CDR2 as FQGNSA. The CDR3 reads CASSLSGTGFNSPLHF. The CDR3 DNA reads TGTGCCAGCAGTCTGTCCGGGACAGGGTTTAATTCACCCCTCCACTTT. The variable domain in full, completed from reference TRBV7-2 and TRBJ1-6, reads GAGVSQSPSNKVTEKGKDVELRCDPISGHTALYWYRQSLGQGLEFLIYFQGNSAPDKSGLPSDRFSAERTGGSVSTLTIQRTQQEDSAVYLCASSLSGTGFNSPLHFGNGTRLTVT.

This rearrangement joins TRBV12-5 to TRBJ1-4; no firm D call. V lost 1 base, J lost 8 bases, and 14 bases lay in between. The germline gives CDR1 LGHNT, CDR2 FRNRAP. The length of the CDR3 is 15 residues. The CDR3 spells CASGLGPQLREKLFF. As DNA, the CDR3 is TGTGCTAGTGGTTTGGGACCGCAACTGCGGGAAAAACTGTTTTTT.

V and J are TRBV19 and TRBJ2-3, with 9 bases matching TRBD2. There are 16 residues in the CDR3. Germline lookup yields CDR1 LNHDA and CDR2 SQIVND (reference sequence). Trimming at V came to 1 base and at J to 2 bases, leaving 4 bases not matched to a gene. Written as DNA, the CDR3 is TGTGCCAGTAGTATAGTCGCGGGGGGGTCCACAGATACGCAGTATTTT. Its translation: CASSIVAGGSTDTQYF.

This chain links TRBV27 with TRBJ2-1; D is uncertain. Germline V lookup: CDR1 MNHEY, CDR2 SMNVEV (reference sequence). Between the trimmed V and J ends, which lost 3 bases and 2 bases, there was a span of 11 bases. The CDR3 contains 15 residues. In DNA form, the CDR3 reads TGTGCCAGCAGTTTGTGGTTTCAGGCCTACAATGAGCAGTTCTTC. Its protein is CASSLWFQAYNEQFF.

This chain connects TRBV6-5 to TRBJ1-1; no clear D. Trimming pared 5 bases from V and 7 bases from J, leaving 11 bases between. The germline V gene has CDR1 MNHEY and CDR2 SVGAGI. The CDR3 has 12 residues. CDR3 region: CASSPYEGEAFF. The CDR3 DNA is TGTGCCAGCAGTCCATACGAGGGTGAAGCTTTCTTT.

This clone showed up just once. The J gene is TRBJ1-1, the V gene TRBV5-1; D possibly corresponds to TRBD1 (5 bases). The germline V and J ends were trimmed by 4 bases and 1 base, with 14 bases remaining between them. The length of the CDR3 is 15 residues. Germline CDR1 SGHRS, CDR2 YFSETQ. CDR3 region: CASSLRQSQNTEAFF. CDR3 sequence (DNA): TGCGCCAGCAGCCTTCGACAGAGCCAGAACACTGAAGCTTTCTTT.

The V and J genes are TRBV5-1 and TRBJ2-2; TRBD2 agrees at 12 bases. With 4 bases clipped from V and 4 bases from J, the junction kept 5 bases outside the gene matches. This CDR3 spans 16 amino acids. Looked up from germline, CDR1 is SGHRS and CDR2 is YFSETQ. CDR3 amino acids: CASSPTSGGITGELFF. The CDR3 DNA reads TGCGCCAGCAGCCCTACTAGCGGGGGGATCACCGGGGAGCTGTTTTTT.

This sequence joins TRBV12-3 or TRBV12-4 and TRBJ2-1; possibly TRBD2 for D (6 bases). This CDR3 contains 11 residues. V was pared by 3 bases and J by 15 bases, with 12 bases between. The CDR3 nucleotides are TGTGCCAGCAGTTTTGGGGCGGGGCGGTTCTTC. Translation gives CASSFGAGRFF.

This clone turned up a few times. V usage is TRBV30 and J usage is TRBJ2-5, with D possibly being TRBD2 (6 bases). Trimming cost V 0 bases and J 5 bases, with 16 bases left between them. Germline CDR1 and CDR2: GTSNPN and SVGIG (reference sequence). The CDR3 is made up of 15 amino acids. CDR3 DNA: TGTGCCTGGAGTGTAAGAGGAGTGGGGACTGAGACCCAGTACTTC. Translation: CAWSVRGVGTETQYF.

The DNA for the CDR3 is TGTGCCAGCAGCCCAACTGGAGCGGGTGATAGCACAGATACGCAGTATTTT. This sequence encodes CASSPTGAGDSTDTQYF. The chain joins TRBV5-5 to TRBJ2-3; the D gene is possibly TRBD2 (6 bases). This CDR3 spans 17 amino acids. The germline gives CDR1 SGHKS, CDR2 YYEKEE (reference sequence). V lost 4 bases and J lost 0, with 18 bases in between.

This chain uses TRBV7-2 with TRBJ2-3; D call uncertain. Germline assignment: CDR1 SGHTA and CDR2 FQGNSA. Trimming took off 5 bases at V and 0 bases at J, with 15 bases between the two ends. This CDR3 has 16 amino acids. The CDR3 DNA follows: TGTGCCAGCAGCGCCCGGGTGAGGTCTAGCACAGATACGCAGTATTTT. Translated: CASSARVRSSTDTQYF. Variable domain in full (rest from reference TRBV7-2 and TRBJ2-3): GAGVSQSPSNKVTEKGKDVELRCDPISGHTALYWYRQSLGQGLEFLIYFQGNSAPDKSGLPSDRFSAERTGGSVSTLTIQRTQQEDSAVYLCASSARVRSSTDTQYFGPGTRLTVL.

This chain links TRBV6-1 with TRBJ2-3; perhaps TRBD2 as D (7 bases). The V gene lost 2 bases and the J gene lost 0 bases, with 12 bases spanning the gap. This CDR3 contains 16 residues. The germline V gene encodes CDR1 MNHNS and CDR2 SASEGT. The CDR3 bases are TGTGCCAGCAGTGAAAGGGGGGGCACTAGCACAGATACGCAGTATTTT. Its protein is CASSERGGTSTDTQYF.

The J gene is TRBJ1-2, the V gene TRBV6-5; TRBD1 matches 8 bases. Germline CDR1 MNHEY, CDR2 SVGAGI. V was pared by 7 bases and J by 7 bases, with 8 bases of the junction left unmatched. The CDR3 runs 13 residues. CDR3 in amino acids: CASNLDRASGYTF. The CDR3 DNA follows: TGTGCCAGCAACCTGGACAGGGCTAGTGGCTACACCTTC.

The chain uses TRBV10-3 and TRBJ2-7; D may be TRBD1 (5 bases). Germline assignment: CDR1 ENHRY and CDR2 SYGVKD. This CDR3 spans 15 amino acids. Trimming removed 4 bases from V and 5 bases from J, with 18 bases in between. The CDR3 loop reads CAISGSQEPSNEQYF. The CDR3, as DNA: TGTGCCATCAGTGGCTCACAGGAGCCATCTAACGAGCAGTACTTC.

The chain combines TRBV7-8 with TRBJ2-5, with 7 bases fitting TRBD1. The germline gives CDR1 SGHVS, CDR2 FQNEAQ. This CDR3 is built from 13 residues. After removal of 5 bases from V and 7 bases from J, the junction contained 7 bases not matched to a gene. CDR3 protein: CASSPRQGTTQYF. The DNA of the CDR3 is TGTGCCAGCAGCCCCCGACAGGGAACGACCCAGTACTTC.

The chain combines TRBV5-6 with TRBJ1-1, with a weak D call TRBD1 (6 bases). Germline CDR1 and CDR2: SGHDT and YYEEEE. The CDR3 is 14 amino acids. V was shortened by 6 bases and J by 0 bases, with 12 bases between the two germline ends. CDR3 sequence (DNA): TGTGCCAGCAACCCGGGACACTTGAACACTGAAGCTTTCTTT. Its translation: CASNPGHLNTEAFF.

The chain links TRBV7-9 to TRBJ1-5, with D tentatively TRBD1 (5 bases). This CDR3 contains 14 residues. Germline assignment: CDR1 SEHNR and CDR2 FQNEAQ (reference sequence). Trimming took 2 bases from V and 6 from J, leaving 11 bases between them. In nucleotides, the CDR3 is TGTGCCAGCAGCTTATCCCAGGGTGGTCAGCCCCAGCATTTT. Translation: CASSLSQGGQPQHF.

The V call is TRBV7-2, the J call TRBJ2-3; 13 bases align to TRBD2. Germline V gene sequence: CDR1 SGHTA, CDR2 FQGNSA. The CDR3 has 18 amino acids. The V and J ends lost 3 bases and 0 bases, in that order; junction bases with no gene match: 6. The CDR3 nucleotides are TGTGCCAGCAGCTTTGTCGGGACTAGCGGGACTAGCACAGATACGCAGTATTTT. The encoded protein is CASSFVGTSGTSTDTQYF.

The CDR3 reads CASSLNQGGVSEQYF. The CDR3 DNA reads as TGTGCCAGCAGCTTAAACCAAGGCGGGGTGAGCGAGCAGTACTTC. V is TRBV7-2 and J is TRBJ2-7; D is possibly TRBD2 (6 bases). This CDR3 has 15 amino acids. The germline V gene has CDR1 SGHTA and CDR2 FQGNSA. Trimming took off 2 bases at V and 6 bases at J, with 17 bases between the two ends. Drawing the rest from reference TRBV7-2 and TRBJ2-7, the complete variable domain is GAGVSQSPSNKVTEKGKDVELRCDPISGHTALYWYRQSLGQGLEFLIYFQGNSAPDKSGLPSDRFSAERTGGSVSTLTIQRTQQEDSAVYLCASSLNQGGVSEQYFGPGTRLTVT.